The 21 T cell receptor beta chains presented below share a single source sample, sequenced in a study of cytomegalovirus exposure and HLA in healthy donors. Vbeta (60) and Jbeta (13) primers were used in the PCR. TCRdb's copy holds only in-frame clones and misses some; the assay was immunoSEQ multiplex PCR. The repertoire holds approximately 160,000 clones, with 75% as singletons. Sequences were obtained from PBMCs. All receptors derive from a woman in her forties or fifties in good health and CMV-seropositive.

Only one count was recorded for this clone. This chain connects TRBV12-5 to TRBJ2-1; possible D gene TRBD1, 5 bases. The CDR3 sequence is 14 residues long. Trimming cost V 4 bases and J 6 bases, with 13 bases left between them. CDR1 LGHNT and CDR2 FRNRAP come from the germline V gene. The CDR3 DNA sequence: TGTGCTAGTGGTTCATTCCACAGGAGCAATGAGCAGTTCTTC. Translating it yields CASGSFHRSNEQFF.

The chain employs TRBV6-1 and TRBJ2-3; D is undetermined. The CDR3 has 14 amino acids. Germline loops: CDR1 MNHNS, CDR2 SASEGT. Trimming took 1 base from V and 6 from J, leaving 11 bases between them. The DNA of the CDR3 is TGTGCCAGCAGTGAAGATCCAGTCCCCGATACGCAGTATTTT. It yields the protein CASSEDPVPDTQYF.

V and J are TRBV2 and TRBJ2-5; D is uncertain. The germline gives CDR1 SNHLY, CDR2 FYNNEI. The CDR3 spans 14 residues. Trimming shortened V by 1 base and J by 5 bases, and 11 bases separated the two germline ends. The CDR3: CASSEVRMVETQYF. As DNA, the CDR3 is TGTGCCAGCAGTGAAGTCAGGATGGTCGAGACCCAGTACTTC.

This chain uses TRBV2 with TRBJ1-4; D gene uncertain. The CDR3 runs to 14 residues. CDR1 and CDR2 from the germline V gene are SNHLY and FYNNEI. Trimming took 6 bases from V and 8 from J, leaving 16 bases between them. The CDR3 sequence is CASRIGRGGEKLFF. For the CDR3, the DNA is TGTGCCAGCAGGATCGGGCGAGGAGGAGAAAAACTGTTTTTT.

The J gene is TRBJ2-5, the V gene TRBV9, with D perhaps TRBD1 (5 bases). The CDR3 length is 17 residues. Germline CDR1 SGDLS, CDR2 YYNGEE. Trimming pared 0 bases from V and 1 base from J, leaving 16 bases between. The CDR3 coding sequence is TGTGCCAGCAGCGTAGGCTTGATTGGGGCGAGCCAAGAGACCCAGTACTTC. Protein product: CASSVGLIGASQETQYF.

The chain links TRBV30 to TRBJ1-2; 7 bases map to TRBD1. Germline CDR1 GTSNPN, CDR2 SVGIG (reference sequence). J gave up 3 bases and V 6 bases, and 10 bases lay outside the gene matches. The CDR3 has 14 amino acids. The CDR3 here is CACFPGGLDYGYTF. The CDR3 nucleotides are TGTGCCTGCTTCCCAGGGGGTTTGGACTATGGCTACACCTTC.

The rearrangement uses TRBV7-9 and TRBJ1-5; tentatively, D is TRBD1 (5 bases). The CDR3 is 14 amino acids. Deletions cut 1 base from V and 6 bases from J, with 10 bases between. Per germline, CDR1 SEHNR and CDR2 FQNEAQ (reference sequence). CDR3 nucleotides: TGTGCCAGCAGCTTAGGGGCAGGGTCTCAGCCCCAGCATTTT. It specifies CASSLGAGSQPQHF.

The chain employs TRBV5-4 and TRBJ1-6; D remains unclear. There are 16 residues in the CDR3. The ends were cut back, 4 bases at V and 3 bases at J, with 14 bases in the middle. Germline assignment: CDR1 SGHNT and CDR2 YYREEE (reference sequence). The CDR3 is CASSRLFGDYNSPLHF. In DNA form, the CDR3 reads TGTGCCAGCAGCCGTTTATTCGGGGACTATAATTCACCCCTCCACTTT.

V usage is TRBV11-2 and J usage is TRBJ2-2; TRBD2 aligns across 13 bases. The ends lost 5 bases at V and 6 bases at J; junction bases unmatched: 6. The CDR3 is made up of 16 amino acids. CDR1 is SGHAT, CDR2 FQNNGV, per germline. The CDR3 reads CASSQGTSGAPGELFF. The CDR3 bases are TGTGCCAGCAGCCAAGGGACTAGCGGGGCCCCCGGGGAGCTGTTTTTT.

Concerning this clone itself: Germline and junction disagree at one end, which may indicate a read error. The gene calls are TRBV2 and TRBJ1-3; perhaps TRBD1 as D (6 bases). The CDR3 sequence is 15 residues long. CDR1 is SNHLY, CDR2 FYNNEI, per germline. CDR3 residues: CASSEGTFVGNTIYF. CDR3 nucleotides: TGTGCCAGCAGCGAAGGGACATTTGTTGGAAACACCATATATTTT.

The CDR3 here is CASSLGRGSLTQETQYF. The DNA of the CDR3 is TGTGCCAGCAGCTTAGGTAGAGGGAGCTTAACTCAAGAGACCCAGTACTTC. This rearrangement joins TRBV7-2 to TRBJ2-5, with D possibly being TRBD2 (5 bases). Between the trimmed V and J ends, which lost 1 base and 2 bases, there was a span of 17 bases. CDR1 and CDR2 (germline): SGHTA, FQGNSA. The CDR3 is made up of 17 amino acids.

The chain has TRBV21-1 and TRBJ2-1; the table's D call of TRBD2 was not tested on the DNA. TRBV21-1 is noted as a pseudogene. The CDR3 length is 15 residues. CDR3 sequence reads: CASSKERGFWDEQFF. DNA for the CDR3: TGTGCCAGCAGCAAAGAAAGAGGGTTTTGGGATGAGCAGTTCTTC.

The rearrangement links TRBV5-6 to TRBJ1-5, with TRBD1 matching 8 bases. Germline assignment: CDR1 SGHDT and CDR2 YYEEEE. With 5 bases clipped from V and 4 bases from J, the junction kept 5 bases outside the gene matches. The CDR3 length is 14 residues. CDR3 in DNA: TGTGCCAGCAGTATTCGACAGGGGAATCAGCCCCAGCATTTT. Translation: CASSIRQGNQPQHF.

The V and J genes are TRBV11-3 and TRBJ2-1, with TRBD1 as a possible D gene (6 bases). The CDR3 is 13 amino acids. Trimming stripped 1 base from V and 7 bases from J, with 8 bases between. CDR1 is SGHNT, CDR2 YENEEA, per germline. CDR3 nucleotide sequence: TGTGCCAGCAGCTTAGGGACAGATAATGAGCAGTTCTTC. Translated, it gives CASSLGTDNEQFF.

The rearrangement joins TRBV9 to TRBJ1-2; 8 bases fit TRBD1. V trimming: 5 bases; J trimming: 7 bases; junction bases outside the gene matches: 22. CDR1 is SGDLS, CDR2 YYNGEE, per germline. The CDR3 consists of 18 residues. CDR3 region: CASRSGQGRVSGPGGYTF. The CDR3 region has the DNA TGTGCCAGCAGGAGTGGACAGGGCAGGGTCTCGGGCCCAGGTGGCTACACCTTC.

The CDR3 protein is CASSLERQGSYEQYF. CDR3 nucleotides: TGTGCCAGCAGCTTGGAGCGACAGGGCTCCTACGAGCAGTACTTC. The chain recombines TRBV5-5 with TRBJ2-7; TRBD1 matches 7 bases. The V gene end was trimmed by 0 bases and the J gene end by 0 bases; junction bases not matched to a gene: 3. This CDR3 has 15 amino acids. Germline V lookup: CDR1 SGHKS, CDR2 YYEKEE (reference sequence).

The rearrangement joins TRBV9 to TRBJ2-1, with TRBD2 matching over 9 bases. J was trimmed by 2 bases and V by 7 bases; bases with no gene match: 1. The CDR3 contains 13 residues. Germline CDR1 and CDR2: SGDLS and YYNGEE. CDR3 DNA: TGTGCCAGCGCGGGGGGGACCTACAATGAGCAGTTCTTC. Translation: CASAGGTYNEQFF.

This rearrangement joins TRBV5-1 to TRBJ1-1; D uncertain. V was clipped by 0 bases and J by 4 bases, with 10 bases between them. The CDR3 sequence is 14 residues long. Per germline, CDR1 SGHRS and CDR2 YFSETQ. The CDR3 sequence is CASSLAGSGTEAFF. The CDR3 DNA reads TGCGCCAGCAGCTTGGCCGGGAGTGGCACTGAAGCTTTCTTT.

The V gene is TRBV12-5, the J gene TRBJ2-7; no reliable D call. The CDR3 extends over 13 amino acids. Trimming took 1 base from V and 7 from J, leaving 11 bases between them. Germline lookup yields CDR1 LGHNT and CDR2 FRNRAP. The CDR3 DNA reads TGTGCTAGTGGTTTGGAACCAGGCTTAGAGCAGTACTTC. Translating gives CASGLEPGLEQYF.

Worth noting for this clone: The junction departs from the called germline gene at one end, perhaps through a read error. The chain is built from TRBV5-1 and TRBJ2-5; 13 bases are shared with TRBD2. There are 16 residues in the CDR3. The V gene's germline CDR1 is SGHRS and CDR2 YFSETQ. The CDR3 sequence is CASSPTSGGAQGTQYF. Here the CDR3 DNA reads TGCGCCAGCAGCCCTACTAGCGGGGGGGCTCAAGGGACCCAGTACTTC.

This chain uses TRBV4-1 with TRBJ1-4, with 9 positions matching TRBD1. This CDR3 spans 15 amino acids. The trim removed 4 bases at V and 7 bases at J, leaving 7 bases unmatched. In germline, CDR1 is MGHRA, CDR2 YSYEKL. The DNA of the CDR3 is TGCGCCAGCAGCCTCCTACAGGGGGCTGGTGAAAAACTGTTTTTT. It codes for CASSLLQGAGEKLFF.